This is a list of T cell receptor beta chains from one sample in a study of blood T cells in healthy people across ages. Using its own MiXCR run on the 5' RACE reads, TCRdb lists one record per CDR3 protein. The sample has 1,500,000 or so distinct CDR3 sequences, 42% seen once. Material: blood. The receptors were gathered from a woman aged 18-29 years in good health. The CDR3 runs from the conserved cysteine through the conserved F or W. Fields, in order: D gene, J gene, V gene, clone size, CDR3 DNA, CDR3 protein. A D gene is named only where the DNA matches it firmly. Size values are once, few and many counts, or a class for expanded clones, and some rows have none.

TRBD1 TRBJ2-1 TRBV24-1 . TGTGCCACCAGTGATTGGACAGGGACCCACACCTACAATGAGCAGTTCTTC CATSDWTGTHTYNEQFF
TRBD1 TRBJ2-1 TRBV14 . TGTGCCAGCAGCCACTTGGGGGACAGCTACGAGCAGTTCTTC CASSHLGDSYEQFF
TRBD1 TRBJ2-1 TRBV28 . TGTGCCGGTGGGACAGGCGCCGTCGATGAGCAGTTCTTC CAGGTGAVDEQFF
TRBD2 TRBJ2-7 TRBV29-1 . TGCAGCGTTGCTGGGACTAGCGGAGAAATATCCTACGAGCAGTACTTC CSVAGTSGEISYEQYF
. TRBJ2-1 TRBV6-5 . TGTGCCAGCAGGACGGGGGTGAAGAATGAGCAGTTCTTC CASRTGVKNEQFF
. TRBJ1-5 TRBV6-1 . TGTGCCAGCAGTGAAGCCAGGGCCGGGGACCAGCCCCAGCATTTT CASSEARAGDQPQHF
. TRBJ1-5 TRBV25-1 . TGTGCCAGCAGTGAAACCGACAGCGCAGGTCAGCCCCAGCATTTT CASSETDSAGQPQHF
. TRBJ2-5 TRBV12-3/TRBV12-4 few TGTGCCAGCACTCGAAGGGGGGGGCCAGAGACCCAGTACTTC CASTRRGGPETQYF
TRBD1 TRBJ1-5 TRBV6-5 . TGTGCCAGCAGCCAGACAGGGAGTTGGAATCAGCCCCAGCATTTT CASSQTGSWNQPQHF
TRBD2 TRBJ2-7 TRBV9 . TGTGCCGGCAGCTCTAGCGGGAGGACCTACGAGCAGTACTTC CAGSSSGRTYEQYF
TRBD1 TRBJ2-5 TRBV18 few TGTGCCAGCTCACCAGGACAGGGGATACAAGAGACCCAGTACTTC CASSPGQGIQETQYF
. TRBJ2-1 TRBV24-1 . TGTGCCACCAGTGATTTGGGGGAACACAATGAGCAGTTCTTC CATSDLGEHNEQFF
TRBD1 TRBJ2-1 TRBV4-1 few TGCGCCAGCAAGACAGGGAGCTCCTACAATGGGCAGTTCTTC CASKTGSSYNGQFF
TRBD2 TRBJ2-3 TRBV6-5 few TGTGCCAGCAGCACCGGGACTAGCGAGACGCAGTATTTT CASSTGTSETQYF
TRBD2 TRBJ2-3 TRBV2 . TGTGCCAGCAGCAAAGGACGAGCGGGAGCGGGCACAGATACGCAGTATTTT CASSKGRAGAGTDTQYF
. TRBJ2-5 TRBV2 . TGTGCCAGCACCGGGGATCAAGAGACCCAGTACTTC CASTGDQETQYF
TRBD1 TRBJ1-1 TRBV20-1 . TGCAGTGCTAGGGGACAGGCGCTGAACACTGAAGCTTTCTTT CSARGQALNTEAFF
TRBD1 TRBJ2-1 TRBV10-3 few TGTGCCATCAGTGAAGGCACAGGGGGGATTAATGAGCAGTTCTTC CAISEGTGGINEQFF
. TRBJ2-7 TRBV15 . TGTGCCACCAGCCGCGGGCAGGTATCCTACGAGCAGTACTTC CATSRGQVSYEQYF
TRBD1 TRBJ1-1 TRBV14 . TGTGCCAGTAGCCTCCTTCGATTGTCGGACAGGGGGACTGAAGCTTTCTTT CASSLLRLSDRGTEAFF
TRBD2 TRBJ2-3 TRBV4-2 few TGTGCCAGCAGCCAAGATCCAATAGCGGGGGAACTTTGGACAGATACGCAGTATTTT CASSQDPIAGELWTDTQYF
TRBD1 TRBJ2-1 TRBV6-5 few TGTGCCAGCAGTTACTATGGGACAGGGAGCAATGAGCAGTTCTTC CASSYYGTGSNEQFF
TRBD1 TRBJ2-1 TRBV6-6 few TGTGCCAGCACCCTAAAGGGGGCGTCCTACAATGAGCAGTTCTTC CASTLKGASYNEQFF
. TRBJ1-1 TRBV4-2 few TGTGCCAGCAGCCAAGATGTCGGGGGCTCGACTGAAGCTTTCTTT CASSQDVGGSTEAFF